Below are 17 T cell receptor beta chains sequenced from a single sample in a study of blood T cell repertoires in COVID-19. The assay was immunoSEQ multiplex PCR, and TCRdb's table has in-frame clones only and misses some. The sample lists 150,000 to 200,000 clones, 60% to 85% seen once, with 8.1% in the top ten. Sequences were obtained from peripheral blood. These receptors were collected from an older woman with COVID-19, enrolled during active disease.

This clone is a singleton in its sample. This chain links TRBV7-8 with TRBJ2-1; D possibly corresponds to TRBD2 (6 bases). The CDR3 runs 14 residues. Germline values: CDR1 SGHVS, CDR2 FQNEAQ. Trimming took 5 bases from V and 8 from J, leaving 16 bases between them. The CDR3 sequence is CASSPPGSGYEQFF. The DNA of the CDR3 is TGTGCCAGCAGCCCTCCCGGGAGCGGGTATGAGCAGTTCTTC.

The chain uses TRBV5-1 and TRBJ2-3, with 13 positions matching TRBD2. CDR3 length equals 17 residues. The trim removed 1 base at V and 4 bases at J, leaving 6 bases unmatched. Germline lookup yields CDR1 SGHRS and CDR2 YFSETQ. The CDR3 region is CASSLTSGGAGADTQYF. The CDR3 DNA reads TGCGCCAGCAGCTTGACTAGCGGGGGGGCCGGAGCAGATACGCAGTATTTT. Variable domain in full (rest from reference TRBV5-1 and TRBJ2-3): KAGVTQTPRYLIKTRGQQVTLSCSPISGHRSVSWYQQTPGQGLQFLFEYFSETQRNKGNFPGRFSGRQFSNSRSEMNVSTLELGDSALYLCASSLTSGGAGADTQYFGPGTRLTVL.

V and J are TRBV11-2 and TRBJ2-5; 9 bases map to TRBD2. Per germline, CDR1 SGHAT and CDR2 FQNNGV. V dropped 2 bases and J dropped 2; count of bases not matched to a gene: 6. This CDR3 contains 16 residues. The CDR3 protein is CASSLFLAGTQETQYF. The CDR3 bases are TGTGCCAGCAGCTTATTTCTAGCGGGGACTCAAGAGACCCAGTACTTC.

The V gene is TRBV19, the J gene TRBJ2-3, with D maybe TRBD1 (5 bases). Deletions cut 5 bases from V and 4 bases from J, with 16 bases between. In germline, CDR1 is LNHDA, CDR2 SQIVND (reference sequence). This CDR3 has 15 amino acids. In DNA, the CDR3 is TGTGCCAGTAGTGTCGCAGGGATTGGTTCAGATACGCAGTATTTT. This translates into CASSVAGIGSDTQYF.

The chain recombines TRBV10-2 with TRBJ2-2; 7 bases map to TRBD2. Unmatched junction bases numbered 2, after V lost 4 bases and J lost 3 bases. The CDR3 totals 14 residues. Germline CDR1 reads WSHSY; CDR2 reads SAAADI. The CDR3 reads CASSVAGDTGELFF. CDR3 DNA: TGCGCCAGCAGTGTGGCGGGGGACACCGGGGAGCTGTTTTTT.

In the case of this clone: At one boundary the junction diverges from the germline segment, which might be a read error. The rearrangement joins TRBV7-7 to TRBJ2-2, with 14 bases fitting TRBD2. The CDR3 contains 18 residues. Germline values: CDR1 SSHAT, CDR2 FNYEAQ (reference sequence). Here the CDR3 reads CASSPLGLAGANTGELFF. The CDR3 nucleotides read TGTGCTAGCAGCCCATTGGGACTAGCGGGGGCGAACACCGGGGAGCTGTTTTTT.

The chain joins TRBV5-1 to TRBJ2-1; 8 bases agree with TRBD1. The germline V gene encodes CDR1 SGHRS and CDR2 YFSETQ. The ends lost 0 bases at V and 8 bases at J; junction bases unmatched: 4. The length of the CDR3 is 14 residues. In nucleotides, the CDR3 is TGCGCCAGCAGCTTGGGACAGGGGTTCGATGAGCAGTTCTTC. The encoded protein is CASSLGQGFDEQFF.

The chain has TRBV7-2 and TRBJ2-6; D may be TRBD2 (6 bases). Germline CDR1 reads SGHTA; CDR2 reads FQGNSA. The V gene lost 1 base and the J gene lost 4 bases, with 14 bases spanning the gap. The CDR3 covers 17 residues. This CDR3 reads CASSLVVAGTGANVLTF. The DNA of the CDR3 is TGTGCCAGCAGCTTAGTGGTTGCGGGGACCGGGGCCAACGTCCTGACTTTC. Based on the CDR3 plus reference TRBV7-2 and TRBJ2-6, the full variable domain is GAGVSQSPSNKVTEKGKDVELRCDPISGHTALYWYRQSLGQGLEFLIYFQGNSAPDKSGLPSDRFSAERTGGSVSTLTIQRTQQEDSAVYLCASSLVVAGTGANVLTFGAGSRLTVL.

The chain joins TRBV9 to TRBJ1-2, with D tentatively TRBD1 (6 bases). CDR1 SGDLS and CDR2 YYNGEE come from the germline V gene. The CDR3 sequence is 15 residues long. Trimming shortened V by 0 bases and J by 4 bases, and 13 bases separated the two germline ends. CDR3 nucleotide sequence: TGTGCCAGCAGCGTAGCTACAGGGATGAGCTATGGCTACACCTTC. It specifies CASSVATGMSYGYTF. Using reference TRBV9 and TRBJ1-2 for the parts outside the CDR3, the full variable domain is DSGVTQTPKHLITATGQRVTLRCSPRSGDLSVYWYQQSLDQGLQFLIQYYNGEERAKGNILERFSAQQFPDLHSELNLSSLELGDSALYFCASSVATGMSYGYTFGSGTRLTVV.

V gene TRBV6-2 or TRBV6-3 combines with J gene TRBJ2-7, with TRBD1 as a possible D gene (5 bases). Germline V gene sequence: CDR1 MNHEY, CDR2 SVGEGT. Trimming left V 5 bases short and J 0 bases short, with 17 bases between. The CDR3 totals 16 residues. Here the CDR3 DNA reads TGTGCCAGCAGTAGGGGTCCGCAAATCAGCTCCTACGAGCAGTACGTC. This sequence encodes CASSRGPQISSYEQYV.

The gene calls are TRBV19 and TRBJ2-1; 7 bases agree with TRBD2. Germline loops: CDR1 LNHDA, CDR2 SQIVND (reference sequence). Losses at the gene ends were 5 bases for V and 7 bases for J; bases not matched to a gene: 11. This CDR3 has 15 residues. The CDR3 region has the DNA TGTGCCAGTAGTCACAGGACTAGAATGACTAATGAGCAGTTCTTC. Translation: CASSHRTRMTNEQFF.

The chain links TRBV19 to TRBJ2-5; tentative D call: TRBD2 (7 bases). There are 12 residues in the CDR3. Germline CDR1 is LNHDA and CDR2 is SQIVND (reference sequence). V was shortened by 8 bases and J by 4 bases, with 11 bases between the two germline ends. CDR3 in amino acids: CASGGGGETQYF. CDR3 DNA sequence: TGTGCCAGTGGGGGGGGCGGAGAGACCCAGTACTTC.

The chain joins TRBV15 to TRBJ2-5; 10 bases line up with TRBD2. The J segment lost 4 bases and the V segment lost 0 bases, leaving 2 bases of the junction unmatched. This CDR3 spans 15 amino acids. Germline CDR1 reads LNHNV; CDR2 reads YYDKDF (reference sequence). The CDR3 here is CATSRDLAGVETQYF. DNA of the CDR3: TGTGCCACCAGCAGAGATCTAGCGGGAGTAGAGACCCAGTACTTC.

The gene calls are TRBV6-5 and TRBJ2-1; no clear D. Germline lookup yields CDR1 MNHEY and CDR2 SVGAGI. Between the trimmed V and J ends, which lost 6 bases and 4 bases, there was a span of 10 bases. The CDR3 spans 13 residues. DNA for the CDR3: TGTGCCAGCAGATTAACAAGTTACAATGAGCAGTTCTTC. This codes for CASRLTSYNEQFF.

This clone was counted only a few times. V is TRBV28 and J is TRBJ1-6; possible D gene TRBD1, 6 bases. With 5 bases removed from V and 5 bases from J, the gap between germline ends came to 13 bases. The CDR3 spans 15 residues. In germline, CDR1 is MDHEN, CDR2 SYDVKM. For the CDR3, the DNA is TGTGCCAGCAGTCTACAGGGATCCAATAATTCACCCCTCCACTTT. This gives the protein CASSLQGSNNSPLHF.

The chain has TRBV7-2 and TRBJ1-3; D not certain. The V gene lost 2 bases and the J gene lost 0 bases, with 11 bases spanning the gap. Germline V gene lookup returns CDR1 SGHTA and CDR2 FQGNSA. CDR3 size: 16 residues. In DNA form, the CDR3 reads TGTGCCAGCAGCTTAAAAAATTTCCACTCTGGAAACACCATATATTTT. Its protein product is CASSLKNFHSGNTIYF.

The chain is built from TRBV6-7 and TRBJ2-3, with TRBD1 as a possible D gene (6 bases). TRBV6-7 qualifies as an ORF whose function is uncertain. Trimming left V 4 bases short and J 0 bases short, with 23 bases between. The CDR3 runs 19 residues. The CDR3 coding sequence is TGTGCCAGCAGTTTTTGTGGGACACCTCCGCCTACTAGCACAGATACGCAGTATTTT. Protein sequence: CASSFCGTPPPTSTDTQYF.